The TCR beta chain under discussion was sequenced for a study of graft-versus-host responses after intestinal transplantation (dated by TCRdb to about 2021). Background for the entire study: Multivisceral, liver-intestinal, or isolated intestinal transplants were received by the recipients. Anti-thymocyte globulin induction was given to all recipients, followed by maintenance tacrolimus and steroids for two to four years. Donor T cell macrochimerism was defined as a peak of at least 4% donor T cells among recipient peripheral blood mononuclear cells. The cohort enrolled around 25 intestinal transplant recipients including one retransplant, and a few patients lacking pretransplant specimens were excluded. Rather than being sequenced by the commercial service, samples from a few later patients were sequenced in-house on an Illumina MiSeq and processed with MiXCR. Alloreactive clones were identified by sequencing pre-transplant mixed lymphocyte reaction products and comparing them with unstimulated pre-transplant donor and recipient T cells. After intestinal transplantation, graft-versus-host and host-versus-graft alloreactive T cell clones were followed in the graft, circulation and bone marrow using bulk TCR-beta CDR3 sequencing.

The library was prepared using the immunoSEQ multiplex PCR assay. For most patients, high-throughput TCR-beta CDR3 sequencing of genomic DNA was performed by Adaptive Biotechnologies. The study's own analysis went as follows. TCR sequencing data for around 19 patients were retrieved from Adaptive's ImmunoSEQ software; three other patients were processed with MiXCR and VDJtools. CDR3 nucleotide sequences shared by donor and recipient were removed because the origin of these sequences could not be assigned. To count as alloreactive, a clone needed at least 2-fold expansion over unstimulated cells and a minimum CFSE-low frequency of 0.002% (template counts) or 0.001% (read counts). Clones were considered mappable if detected in sequenced pre-transplant spleen, lymph node, or MLR CFSE-low populations of the donor or recipient. Cumulative frequency of alloreactive clones was calculated as a percentage of all sequences weighted by copy number. Imported from immuneACCESS, the table was reduced by TCRdb to in-frame sequences with V and J called. These copies leave out some clones; in studies compared against another copy, an unresolved V gene accounts for under half, and the cause of the remainder is not known. V and J calls plus clone size are reproduced from that table; the DNA served to infer D and trimming. The sample yields 20,000 or so clones; approximately 90% were counted once. The biggest ten clones account for 1.5% to 2.5% of the sample.

The CDR3 runs 13 residues from the cysteine to the phenylalanine. Of the read, only the CDR3 DNA is kept; its 39 bases are in frame from base 1. V is pared back by 0 bases and J by 12 bases, with 11 bases lying between the germline termini. Based on the germline V gene, the CDR1 and CDR2 sequences are MGHRA and YSYEKL. The table lists this clone with a few counts. Its cognate antigen has yet to be identified. Per-base quality was not reported, and no clone a single base away is much larger than it. Broad study findings and their caveats: Conclusions were limited by the relatively low number and heterogeneity of intestinal transplant patients. GvH clones were found in recipient bone marrow, and some of the GvH clones appeared earlier in ileal mucosa or blood, which is consistent with an intestinal mucosal origin. In patients with donor T cell macrochimerism, the allografts had high GvH to HvG T cell clonal ratios. Early after transplant, declines in HvG clones were associated with peak levels of circulating GvH clones.

In the first month after transplant, blood samples were collected up to 4 times, and after that at least monthly when available. The sequence is built from TRBV4-1 and TRBJ1-4; a weak D assignment points to TRBD1 (5 bases agree). The sequence derives from a human patient who received an intestinal transplant, so some T cells may come from the graft donor. This material consisted of PBMCs, taken around 350 days after transplant. This receptor has the CDR3 CASSQDRTQELFF. The DNA reads as follows: TGCGCCAGCAGCCAAGATAGGACACAGGAACTGTTTTTT.